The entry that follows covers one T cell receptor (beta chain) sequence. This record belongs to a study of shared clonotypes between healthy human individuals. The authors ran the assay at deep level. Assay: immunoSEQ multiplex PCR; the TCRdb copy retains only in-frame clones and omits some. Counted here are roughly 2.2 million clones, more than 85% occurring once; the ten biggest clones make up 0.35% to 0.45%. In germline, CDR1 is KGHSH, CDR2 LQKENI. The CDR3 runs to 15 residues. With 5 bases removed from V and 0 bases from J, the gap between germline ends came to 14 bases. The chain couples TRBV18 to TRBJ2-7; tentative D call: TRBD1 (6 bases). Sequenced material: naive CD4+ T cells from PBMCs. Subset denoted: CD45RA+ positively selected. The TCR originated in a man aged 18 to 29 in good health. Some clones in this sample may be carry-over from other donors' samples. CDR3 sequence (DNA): TGTGCCAGCTCAGGGGGCGGGTTGAGCTCCTACGAGCAGTACTTC. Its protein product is CASSGGGLSSYEQYF.